Sequencing of this TCR beta chain was carried out in a study of PD-L1 blockade in urothelial cancer. CDR1 LNHDA and CDR2 SQIVND come from the germline V gene (reference sequence). Trimming took 6 bases from V and 0 from J, leaving 8 bases between them. The CDR3 has 14 amino acids. Measured with immunoSEQ multiplex PCR; TCRdb has only the in-frame clones, and not every one. The table shows roughly 60,000 clones, with about four fifths occurring only once. This TCR came from a man aged 65-85 years with urothelial cancer. Source: PBMCs, taken around atezolizumab (anti-PD-L1) treatment. The chain links TRBV19 to TRBJ2-2, with D unresolved. CDR3: CASRYGANTGELFF. The CDR3 coding sequence is TGTGCCAGTAGGTACGGAGCGAACACCGGGGAGCTGTTTTTT.